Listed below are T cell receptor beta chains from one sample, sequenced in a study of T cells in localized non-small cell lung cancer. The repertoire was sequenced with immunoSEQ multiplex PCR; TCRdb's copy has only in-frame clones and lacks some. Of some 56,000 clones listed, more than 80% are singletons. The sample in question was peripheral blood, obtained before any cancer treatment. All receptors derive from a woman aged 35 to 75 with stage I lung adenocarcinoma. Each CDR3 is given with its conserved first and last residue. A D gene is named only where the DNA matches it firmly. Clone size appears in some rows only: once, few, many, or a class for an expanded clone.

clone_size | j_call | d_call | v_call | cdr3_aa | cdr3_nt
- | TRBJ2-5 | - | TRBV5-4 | CASSSTGSNEETQYF | TGTGCCAGCAGCTCTACCGGGAGTAACGAAGAGACCCAGTACTTC
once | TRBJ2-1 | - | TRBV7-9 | CASSLGHLNEQFF | TGTGCCAGCAGCCTAGGACACTTGAATGAGCAGTTCTTC
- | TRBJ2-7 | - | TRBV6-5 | CASRVQQLSSYEQYF | TGTGCCAGCAGGGTACAGCAATTGAGCTCCTACGAGCAGTACTTC
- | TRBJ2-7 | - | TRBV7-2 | CASSLSPAGSSYEQYF | TGTGCCAGCAGCTTATCTCCGGCGGGGAGTTCCTACGAGCAGTACTTC
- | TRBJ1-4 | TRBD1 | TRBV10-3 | CAISESRGTGGEEKLFF | TGTGCCATCAGTGAGTCGAGGGGGACAGGGGGCGAGGAAAAACTGTTTTTT
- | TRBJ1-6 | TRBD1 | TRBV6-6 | CASSYPGGRSPLHF | TGTGCCAGCAGTTACCCAGGGGGGCGATCACCCCTCCACTTT
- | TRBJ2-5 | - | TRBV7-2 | CASSLEWGSRETQYF | TGTGCCAGCAGCTTAGAATGGGGCTCCCGGGAGACCCAGTACTTC
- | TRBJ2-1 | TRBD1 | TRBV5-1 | CASSDRGPVNEQFF | TGCGCCAGCAGCGACAGGGGGCCCGTCAATGAGCAGTTCTTC
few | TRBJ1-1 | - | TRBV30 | CAWCGQWRTEAFF | TGTGCCTGGTGCGGACAGTGGAGGACTGAAGCTTTCTTT
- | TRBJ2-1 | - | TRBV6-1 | CASSERGLEQFF | TGTGCCAGCAGTGAGCGGGGCCTAGAGCAGTTCTTC
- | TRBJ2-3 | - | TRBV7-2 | CASSPGRLFTDTQYF | TGTGCCAGCAGCCCGGGACGTCTTTTCACAGATACGCAGTATTTT
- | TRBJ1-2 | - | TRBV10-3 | CAISEGGGSNYGYTF | TGTGCCATCAGTGAGGGTGGGGGCTCCAACTATGGCTACACCTTC
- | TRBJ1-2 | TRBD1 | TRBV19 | CASSVNRGMGGYTF | TGTGCCAGTAGTGTGAACAGGGGCATGGGGGGCTACACCTTC
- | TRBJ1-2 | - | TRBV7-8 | CASSPRQTANYGYTF | TGTGCCAGCAGCCCTCGACAGACCGCTAACTATGGCTACACCTTC
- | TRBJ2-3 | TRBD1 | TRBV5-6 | CASSRLDRGLDTQYF | TGTGCCAGCAGCCGATTGGACAGGGGGCTAGATACGCAGTATTTT
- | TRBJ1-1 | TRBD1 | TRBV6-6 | CASSHRGTEAFF | TGTGCCAGCAGTCACAGGGGCACTGAAGCTTTCTTT
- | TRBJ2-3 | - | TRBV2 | CASSEAIGGRTDTQYF | TGTGCCAGCAGTGAAGCGATAGGGGGTAGAACAGATACGCAGTATTTT
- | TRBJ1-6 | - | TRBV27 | CASSLNSGNSPLHF | TGTGCCAGCAGCCTAAACTCCGGTAATTCACCCCTCCACTTT
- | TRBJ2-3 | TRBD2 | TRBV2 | CASSASGGGRTDTQYF | TGTGCCAGCAGCGCGTCGGGCGGGGGGAGAACAGATACGCAGTATTTT
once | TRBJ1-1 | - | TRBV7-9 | CASSQQTEAFF | TGTGCCAGCAGCCAACAGACTGAAGCTTTCTTT
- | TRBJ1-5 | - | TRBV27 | CASSPQTGGNQPQHF | TGTGCCAGCAGTCCCCAGACAGGTGGCAATCAGCCCCAGCATTTT
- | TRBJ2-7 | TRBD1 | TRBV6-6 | CASSLQGLREQYF | TGTGCCAGCAGTTTACAGGGGTTAAGGGAGCAGTACTTC
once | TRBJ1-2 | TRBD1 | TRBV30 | CAWRPTGGAGDYTF | TGTGCCTGGAGGCCTACAGGGGGCGCTGGTGACTACACCTTC
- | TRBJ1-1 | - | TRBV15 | CATSSYFGPLKTEAFF | TGTGCCACCAGCAGCTACTTCGGACCACTTAAAACTGAAGCTTTCTTT
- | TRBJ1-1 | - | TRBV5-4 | CASSSPNTEAFF | TGTGCCAGCAGCTCCCCCAACACTGAAGCTTTCTTT
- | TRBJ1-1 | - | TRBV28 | CASSFQGSNTEAFF | TGTGCCAGCAGTTTTCAGGGCTCTAACACTGAAGCTTTCTTT
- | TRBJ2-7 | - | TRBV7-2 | CASSLAGGTPSYEQYF | TGTGCCAGCAGCTTAGCGGGGGGCACGCCCTCCTACGAGCAGTACTTC
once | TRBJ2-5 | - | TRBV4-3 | CASSRTLAGLPQETQYF | TGCGCCAGCAGCCGGACCTTGGCAGGCCTCCCACAAGAGACCCAGTACTTC
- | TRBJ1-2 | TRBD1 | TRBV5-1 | CASSLQGANGYTF | TGCGCCAGCAGCTTACAGGGGGCAAATGGCTACACCTTC
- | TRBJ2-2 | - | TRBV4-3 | CASSQDGYTGELFF | TGCGCCAGCAGCCAAGACGGTTACACCGGGGAGCTGTTTTTT
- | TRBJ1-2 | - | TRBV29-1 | CSADPQKPNYGYTF | TGCAGCGCCGACCCCCAGAAACCTAACTATGGCTACACCTTC
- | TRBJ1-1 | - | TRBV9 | CASSVGDATGNTEAFF | TGTGCCAGCAGCGTAGGGGACGCTACAGGGAACACTGAAGCTTTCTTT
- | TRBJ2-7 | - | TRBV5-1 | CASSLRTASSYEQYF | TGCGCCAGCAGCCTGAGGACGGCTAGCTCCTACGAGCAGTACTTC
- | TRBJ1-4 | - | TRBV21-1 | CASSKQQTKPNEKLFF | TGTGCCAGCAGCAAGCAGCAGACGAAACCAAATGAAAAACTGTTTTTT
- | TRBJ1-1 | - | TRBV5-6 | CASSLVAVNTEAFF | TGTGCCAGCAGCTTGGTGGCGGTGAACACTGAAGCTTTCTTT
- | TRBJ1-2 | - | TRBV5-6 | CASSLEQRIYGYTF | TGTGCCAGCAGCTTGGAACAGCGGATCTATGGCTACACCTTC
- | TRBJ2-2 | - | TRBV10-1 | CASSESGTGELFF | TGCGCCAGCAGTGAGTCCGGTACCGGGGAGCTGTTTTTT
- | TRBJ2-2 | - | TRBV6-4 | CASSVSGNTGELFF | TGTGCCAGCAGTGTCAGCGGGAACACCGGGGAGCTGTTTTTT
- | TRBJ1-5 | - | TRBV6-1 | CASSEVEALPQHF | TGTGCCAGCAGTGAAGTTGAGGCTTTGCCCCAGCATTTT